This TCR beta chain was sequenced in a study of human T cells and chemical hapten exposure. This clonotype appeared a few times. Its antigen remains unknown. Time point meaning: pre-sensitization, week 0. Specified treatment: therapeutic diphenylcyclopropenone sensitization with weekly scalp DPC. Patch tests were applied only after blood draws. The study, taken as a whole, reports: No change in TCRs above 1 in 1000 frequency was produced by DPC sensitization.

TCRdb passed the RACE reads through MiXCR, listing each CDR3 protein once. This sample has tens of thousands of distinct CDR3 sequences, with 11% found just once. The CDR3 loop spans 15 amino acids. The V gene's germline CDR1 is MNHEY and CDR2 SMNVEV (reference sequence). V trimming: 6 bases; J trimming: 4 bases; junction bases outside the gene matches: 6. The sequences come from whole blood, collected in connection with sensitization to the hapten diphenylcyclopropenone (DPC). This rearrangement joins TRBV27 to TRBJ2-2; 9 bases are a match to TRBD2. The clonotype was recovered from a woman aged 50 to 60 with alopecia areata. Some clones in this sample may be carry-over from other donors' samples. The CDR3 here is CASRRAGGVTGELFF. CDR3 in DNA: TGTGCCAGCAGAAGGGCGGGAGGGGTCACCGGGGAGCTGTTTTTT.